This T cell receptor (beta chain) was retrieved from a study of CD8+CD57+ T cells in acquired aplastic anemia. Turning to the study itself: Sorted CD4+ and CD8+ cells gave an average of around 3 ug of DNA. Healthy donor CD4+ samples were sequenced to a depth that averaged roughly 10 million reads. The study's findings and limits: Patients versus controls showed no significant CD8+ Simpson's diversity difference. Some 30 shared CD8+ CDR3s appeared highly expressed within patients' immunodominant clones.

In its sample, this clonotype was seen many times. As yet, its antigen is unknown. CDR3 and TCR beta VDJ profiling relied on genomic DNA as the template. TCRdb processed the reads anew with MiXCR; each CDR3 protein has one entry. The sample holds around 200,000 distinct CDR3 sequences, roughly half seen once. CDR1 is SGHDT, CDR2 YYEEEE, per germline. This CDR3 comprises 12 residues. V lost 0 bases to trimming and J lost 5 bases, with 6 bases between them. This TCR was recovered from a human donor in good health, serving as a control. Input material: sorted CD4+, CD8+, or CD8+CD57+ T cells (not recorded which) from PBMCs. The chain combines TRBV5-6 with TRBJ2-7, with D uncertain. The CDR3, as DNA: TGTGCCAGCAGCTTGGTGAGTAACGAGCAGTACTTC. It specifies CASSLVSNEQYF. Drawing the rest from reference TRBV5-6 and TRBJ2-7, the complete variable domain is DAGVTQSPTHLIKTRGQQVTLRCSPKSGHDTVSWYQQALGQGPQFIFQYYEEEERQRGNFPDRFSGHQFPNYSSELNVNALLLGDSALYLCASSLVSNEQYFGPGTRLTVT.